This T cell receptor (beta chain) was found in a study of post-analysis software for immune sequencing data. Findings and caveats of the study: Roughly five TRBV segments appeared more often in patients than in controls, and TRBV5-6, TRBV5-1 and TRBV20-1 were among these.

The TCR beta cDNA libraries contained unique molecular identifiers. With roughly 0.85 to 11 million T cells as the source, 500,000 to 650,000 cDNA molecules resulted. Via MiXCR, TCRdb re-called the PCR reads, giving one row per CDR3 protein. The table lists 450,000 to 700,000 distinct CDR3 sequences, about 40% of them singletons, with around 1.7% in the top ten. This clonotype was recorded a few times. The antigen remains undetermined. The ends were cut back, 4 bases at V and 5 bases at J, with 10 bases in the middle. Germline V gene data show CDR1 as SGHRS and CDR2 as YFSETQ. The CDR3 sequence is 13 residues long.

V and J are TRBV5-1 and TRBJ2-1; no definite D call. Sequencing input: blood. The source is a girl aged 10-17 years with multiple sclerosis. The CDR3 coding sequence is TGCGCCAGCAGCCGCCCAAGGGACAATGAGCAGTTCTTC. Protein: CASSRPRDNEQFF.